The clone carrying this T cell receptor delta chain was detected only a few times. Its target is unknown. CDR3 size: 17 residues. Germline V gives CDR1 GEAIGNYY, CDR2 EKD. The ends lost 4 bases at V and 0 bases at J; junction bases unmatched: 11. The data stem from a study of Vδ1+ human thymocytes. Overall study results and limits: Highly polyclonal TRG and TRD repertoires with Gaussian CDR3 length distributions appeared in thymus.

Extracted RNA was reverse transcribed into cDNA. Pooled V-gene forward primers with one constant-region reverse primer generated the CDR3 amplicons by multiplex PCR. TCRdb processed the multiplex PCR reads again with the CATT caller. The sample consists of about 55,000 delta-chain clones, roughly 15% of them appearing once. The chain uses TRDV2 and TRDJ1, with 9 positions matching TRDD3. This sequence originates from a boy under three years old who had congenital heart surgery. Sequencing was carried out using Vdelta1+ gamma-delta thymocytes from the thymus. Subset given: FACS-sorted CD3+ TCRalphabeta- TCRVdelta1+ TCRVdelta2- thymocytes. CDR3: CACDLTGGPAYTDKLIF. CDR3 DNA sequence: TGTGCCTGTGATCTAACTGGGGGACCCGCGTACACCGATAAACTCATCTTT.